A single sample is the source of the 20 T cell receptor beta chains below, sequenced in a study of OX40 agonist ivuxolimab in advanced cancers. Assay used: immunoSEQ multiplex PCR; TCRdb lists only in-frame clones, some missing. This sample carries tens of thousands of clones, around 85% of them seen once, and the ten largest clones take 31%. The specimen comprised CD4+ or CD8+ T cells sorted from blood, sampled in a trial of the OX40 agonist ivuxolimab. The receptors shown here come from an adult with an advanced solid tumor such as melanoma, head and neck, liver or kidney cancer.

The chain links TRBV19 to TRBJ2-3, with 8 bases identical to TRBD1. Germline trimming cut 0 bases from V and 6 bases from J; bases unmatched to any gene: 17. This CDR3 is built from 19 residues. The germline V gene has CDR1 LNHDA and CDR2 SQIVND (reference sequence). The CDR3 DNA sequence: TGTGCCAGTAGTATAGATGATTTCAACTCCGGGACAGGTTCGGATACGCAGTATTTT. Protein sequence: CASSIDDFNSGTGSDTQYF.

The chain carries TRBV19 and TRBJ2-2; 8 bases map to TRBD2. The CDR3 length is 16 residues. Per germline, CDR1 LNHDA and CDR2 SQIVND (reference sequence). V lost 4 bases, J lost 0 bases, and 4 bases stayed unmatched. Here the CDR3 reads CASSTELAANTGELFF. The CDR3 DNA reads TGTGCCAGTAGTACCGAACTAGCGGCGAACACCGGGGAGCTGTTTTTT.

The chain links TRBV5-1 to TRBJ2-3, with D maybe TRBD2 (5 bases). Per germline, CDR1 SGHRS and CDR2 YFSETQ. The CDR3 spans 17 residues. Trimming stripped 0 bases from V and 2 bases from J, with 16 bases between. CDR3 in amino acids: CASSLGLGRAHTDTQYF. The DNA of the CDR3 is TGCGCCAGCAGCTTGGGATTAGGGCGGGCCCACACAGATACGCAGTATTTT. The whole variable domain, filled in from reference TRBV5-1 and TRBJ2-3, reads KAGVTQTPRYLIKTRGQQVTLSCSPISGHRSVSWYQQTPGQGLQFLFEYFSETQRNKGNFPGRFSGRQFSNSRSEMNVSTLELGDSALYLCASSLGLGRAHTDTQYFGPGTRLTVL.

The chain employs TRBV5-6 and TRBJ2-1; D possibly corresponds to TRBD2 (6 bases). The CDR3 totals 15 residues. CDR1 is SGHDT and CDR2 is YYEEEE in the germline V gene. The V end was cut by 4 bases, the J end by 1 base, with 12 bases between. The CDR3 region is CASSVGGTSYNEQFF. Here the CDR3 DNA reads TGTGCCAGCAGCGTTGGAGGGACTTCCTACAATGAGCAGTTCTTC.

This clone appeared a few times. The CDR3 here is CASSTRLAGDNEQFF. CDR3 DNA: TGTGCCAGCAGCACCCGACTAGCGGGAGACAATGAGCAGTTCTTC. This chain connects TRBV9 to TRBJ2-1; 12 nucleotides match TRBD2. Trimming cost V 4 bases and J 5 bases; bases outside gene matches: 4. The CDR3 extends over 15 amino acids. Per germline, CDR1 SGDLS and CDR2 YYNGEE. The entire variable domain, with the rest obtained from reference TRBV9 and TRBJ2-1, is as follows: DSGVTQTPKHLITATGQRVTLRCSPRSGDLSVYWYQQSLDQGLQFLIQYYNGEERAKGNILERFSAQQFPDLHSELNLSSLELGDSALYFCASSTRLAGDNEQFFGPGTRLTVL.

This chain joins TRBV4-2 and TRBJ2-2, with 9 bases fitting TRBD1. Germline V lookup: CDR1 LGHNA, CDR2 YNFKEQ. V was pared by 1 base and J by 4 bases, with 4 bases of the junction left unmatched. The CDR3 loop spans 16 amino acids. DNA for the CDR3: TGTGCCAGCAGCCAAGGGAGGGGACAGGGCACCGGGGAGCTGTTTTTT. It encodes CASSQGRGQGTGELFF.

This clone was recorded a few times. The chain employs TRBV5-1 and TRBJ2-5; no clear D gene. The V end lost 1 base, the J end lost 4 bases, and 11 bases lay between the germline ends. The CDR3 is 14 residues long. Germline values: CDR1 SGHRS, CDR2 YFSETQ. CDR3 in DNA: TGCGCCAGCAGCTTGTTCAGCGTGGGAGAGACCCAGTACTTC. It specifies CASSLFSVGETQYF.

The chain has TRBV7-9 and TRBJ1-1; perhaps TRBD1 as D (6 bases). The CDR3 spans 13 residues. Germline V lookup: CDR1 SEHNR, CDR2 FQNEAQ (reference sequence). Trimming took off 5 bases at V and 2 bases at J, with 9 bases between the two ends. Here the CDR3 DNA reads TGTGCCAGCAGCGAGGGACAAAACACTGAAGCTTTCTTT. This codes for CASSEGQNTEAFF.

The chain carries TRBV7-3 and TRBJ2-6; D is unclear. Germline CDR1 is SGHTA and CDR2 is FQGTGA. The CDR3 extends over 15 amino acids. V dropped 5 bases and J dropped 0 bases, with 8 bases sitting between them. In DNA, the CDR3 is TGTGCCAGCAGCCCCTCCCACTCTGGGGCCAACGTCCTGACTTTC. Translated, it gives CASSPSHSGANVLTF.

The chain employs TRBV11-2 and TRBJ1-2; TRBD1 matches at 7 bases. The V segment lost 1 base and the J segment 6 bases; nucleotides outside the gene matches: 8. CDR3 length equals 15 residues. Per germline, CDR1 SGHAT and CDR2 FQNNGV. The CDR3, as DNA: TGTGCCAGCAGCTTAGGCGGCAGGGGGATGGATGGCTACACCTTC. This sequence encodes CASSLGGRGMDGYTF. Full variable domain (missing parts from reference TRBV11-2 and TRBJ1-2): EAGVAQSPRYKIIEKRQSVAFWCNPISGHATLYWYQQILGQGPKLLIQFQNNGVVDDSQLPKDRFSAERLKGVDSTLKIQPAKLEDSAVYLCASSLGGRGMDGYTFGSGTRLTVV.

The rearrangement joins TRBV9 to TRBJ1-3; 7 bases are shared with TRBD1. J lost 4 bases, V lost 4 bases, and 20 bases had no gene match. In germline, CDR1 is SGDLS, CDR2 YYNGEE. This CDR3 has 19 amino acids. CDR3 nucleotide sequence: TGTGCCAGCAGCTTCCCAGGGGACACAGGGGAGGCATCCGGAAACACCATATATTTT. Translation gives CASSFPGDTGEASGNTIYF.

CDR3 loop: CASSDSSLAGVNEQFF. In nucleotides, the CDR3 is TGTGCCAGCAGTGACTCAAGCCTAGCGGGAGTCAATGAGCAGTTCTTC. This rearrangement joins TRBV6-4 to TRBJ2-1; 10 bases match TRBD2. V lost 0 bases, J lost 6 bases, and 5 bases stayed unmatched. The germline gives CDR1 MRHNA, CDR2 SNTAGT. This CDR3 spans 16 amino acids.

The chain has TRBV11-2 and TRBJ2-7, with TRBD2 matching 9 bases. Germline V lookup: CDR1 SGHAT, CDR2 FQNNGV. This CDR3 has 15 amino acids. V shed 1 base, J shed 4 bases, and the junction held 5 bases outside the gene matches. The CDR3 nucleotides read TGTGCCAGCAGCTTAGTCTTAGCGGGAGATTACGAGCAGTACTTC. Translating gives CASSLVLAGDYEQYF.

This clone came up a few times. V gene TRBV28 combines with J gene TRBJ2-2; TRBD1 matches at 8 bases. The junction had 11 bases not matched to a gene; V was cut back by 7 bases and J by 4 bases. The CDR3 is 16 amino acids. Per the germline V gene, CDR1 is MDHEN and CDR2 is SYDVKM. The CDR3 protein is CASNLYRGSSTGELFF. The CDR3 nucleotides read TGTGCCAGCAATCTCTACAGGGGGAGTAGCACCGGGGAGCTGTTTTTT. Using reference TRBV28 and TRBJ2-2 for the parts outside the CDR3, the full variable domain is DVKVTQSSRYLVKRTGEKVFLECVQDMDHENMFWYRQDPGLGLRLIYFSYDVKMKEKGDIPEGYSVSREKKERFSLILESASTNQTSMYLCASNLYRGSSTGELFFGEGSRLTVL.

The rearrangement uses TRBV11-3 and TRBJ1-5, with TRBD1 as a possible D gene (6 bases). Trimming left V 1 base short and J 4 bases short, with 14 bases between. CDR1 is SGHNT, CDR2 YENEEA, per germline. The CDR3 loop spans 16 amino acids. The DNA of the CDR3 is TGTGCCAGCAGCTTAGTGGGCTCGGGGGCGAATCAGCCCCAGCATTTT. Amino acid sequence: CASSLVGSGANQPQHF.

Here the CDR3 DNA reads TGTGCCTGGAGGGGACTAGCGGGAGAAAAAACCGGGGAGCTGTTTTTT. Its protein is CAWRGLAGEKTGELFF. The rearrangement links TRBV30 to TRBJ2-2; 14 bases line up with TRBD2. V dropped 3 bases and J dropped 5; count of bases not matched to a gene: 5. The CDR3 contains 16 residues. Per the germline V gene, CDR1 is GTSNPN and CDR2 is SVGIG (reference sequence).

J is TRBJ2-2 and V is TRBV7-9, with D tentatively TRBD2 (6 bases). The germline CDR1 and CDR2 sequences are SEHNR and FQNEAQ (reference sequence). The V gene lost 4 bases and the J gene lost 3 bases, with 12 bases spanning the gap. The CDR3 has 15 residues. This CDR3 is CASSSPTRDTGELFF. Written as DNA, the CDR3 is TGTGCCAGCAGCTCACCGACTAGGGACACCGGGGAGCTGTTTTTT.

V usage is TRBV7-6 and J usage is TRBJ2-1, with 9 nucleotides matching TRBD2. The CDR3 extends over 20 amino acids. With 0 bases clipped from V and 6 bases from J, the junction kept 18 bases outside the gene matches. CDR1 is SGHVS, CDR2 FNYEAQ, per germline. This CDR3 is CASSLAWGRVAGAGGNEQFF. The CDR3 DNA reads as TGTGCCAGCAGCTTAGCGTGGGGTAGAGTAGCGGGAGCCGGGGGCAATGAGCAGTTCTTC.

The V and J genes are TRBV30 and TRBJ1-2, with D perhaps matching TRBD1 (6 bases). Germline values: CDR1 GTSNPN, CDR2 SVGIG (reference sequence). This CDR3 is 14 amino acids long. V lost 8 bases and J 7 bases, leaving 23 bases between the germline ends. DNA for the CDR3: TGTGCCCGACCGACCGGGACAATTTCGGGTGGCTACACCTTC. Its protein product is CARPTGTISGGYTF.

This clone was recorded once. The V call is TRBV19, the J call TRBJ2-7; tentatively, D is TRBD2 (7 bases). The V and J ends lost 2 bases and 6 bases respectively, with 14 bases between them. This CDR3 has 14 residues. CDR1 and CDR2 from the germline V gene are LNHDA and SQIVND (reference sequence). The CDR3 region has the DNA TGTGCCAGTAGTATATCGGGGGGCGCGCTCGAGCAGTACTTC. This gives the protein CASSISGGALEQYF. The full variable domain, rest sourced from reference TRBV19 and TRBJ2-7, is DGGITQSPKYLFRKEGQNVTLSCEQNLNHDAMYWYRQDPGQGLRLIYYSQIVNDFQKGDIAEGYSVSREKKESFPLTVTSAQKNPTAFYLCASSISGGALEQYFGPGTRLTVT.